Each of the 18 T cell receptor beta chains below was sequenced from the same sample in a study of memory CD4+ T cells and cytomegalovirus serostatus. Profiling relied on immunoSEQ multiplex PCR, and the TCRdb table lists in-frame clones only, not all of them. The sample contains 61,000 or so clones, roughly 75% of which appear only once. Single viable CD3+CD4+CD8-CD45RO+ cells were sorted as the memory CD4+ T cells. Sequencing was done on a sample of memory CD4+ T cells from blood. These receptors were collected from an adult in good health and CMV-seronegative. Some clones in this sample may be carry-over from other donors' samples.

V is TRBV10-2 and J is TRBJ2-2, with TRBD2 matching 7 bases. V dropped 5 bases and J dropped 4; count of bases not matched to a gene: 10. Germline CDR1 WSHSY, CDR2 SAAADI. The CDR3 sequence is 16 residues long. CDR3 sequence (DNA): TGCGCCAGCAGTACTTCTGGGCTAGCGGCCACCGGGGAGCTGTTTTTT. Protein sequence: CASSTSGLAATGELFF.

The V call is TRBV7-2, the J call TRBJ1-1; 7 bases align to TRBD1. The CDR3 consists of 17 residues. Germline CDR1 reads SGHTA; CDR2 reads FQGNSA. V dropped 1 base and J dropped 0; count of bases not matched to a gene: 8. The CDR3 region has the DNA TGTGCCAGCAGCTTAGGTCTCCAGGGGGGTCTGAACACTGAAGCTTTCTTT. It specifies CASSLGLQGGLNTEAFF.

The chain carries TRBV30 and TRBJ2-2; 10 bases align to TRBD2. V shed 1 base and J 7 bases; nucleotides not matched to a gene: 6. Germline V CDR1 and CDR2: GTSNPN, SVGIG (reference sequence). CDR3 length equals 15 residues. In DNA, the CDR3 is TGTGCCTGGAGTGGGAGCGGGGGGGCCCTCGGGGAGCTGTTTTTT. The encoded protein is CAWSGSGGALGELFF. The full variable domain, in which reference TRBV30 and TRBJ2-2 provide the parts outside the CDR3, is SQTIHQWPATLVQPVGSPLSLECTVEGTSNPNLYWYRQAAGRGLQLLFYSVGIGQISSEVPQNLSASRPQDRQFILSSKKLLLSDSGFYLCAWSGSGGALGELFFGEGSRLTVL.

The V call is TRBV10-3, the J call TRBJ2-7, with D possibly TRBD1 on 6 matching bases. The CDR3 runs 14 residues. V was cut by 6 bases and J by 3 bases, with 15 bases left in between. Germline V lookup: CDR1 ENHRY, CDR2 SYGVKD. CDR3 residues: CAISDSTGNYEQYF. As DNA, the CDR3 is TGTGCCATCAGCGATTCGACAGGCAACTACGAGCAGTACTTC.

This clone showed up just once. CDR3 loop: CASSLGDANRNGELFF. DNA of the CDR3: TGTGCCAGCAGCTTAGGGGACGCTAACAGGAACGGGGAGCTGTTTTTT. V is TRBV7-8 and J is TRBJ2-2; TRBD1 or TRBD2 may be the D gene (5 bases each). Trimming took 1 base from V and 7 from J, leaving 16 bases between them. This CDR3 is 16 amino acids long. Germline V lookup: CDR1 SGHVS, CDR2 FQNEAQ. Based on the CDR3 plus reference TRBV7-8 and TRBJ2-2, the full variable domain is GAGVSQSPRYKVAKRGQDVALRCDPISGHVSLFWYQQALGQGPEFLTYFQNEAQLDKSGLPSDRFFAERPEGSVSTLKIQRTQQEDSAVYLCASSLGDANRNGELFFGEGSRLTVL.

The genes are TRBV28 and TRBJ1-2; 8 bases match TRBD1. V lost 8 bases to trimming and J lost 8 bases; unmatched junction nucleotides: 10. Looked up from germline, CDR1 is MDHEN and CDR2 is SYDVKM. The CDR3 extends over 13 amino acids. The CDR3 sequence is CASQGANSGGYTF. In DNA, the CDR3 is TGTGCCAGCCAGGGGGCTAACTCGGGGGGCTACACCTTC.

This clone has only a few counts. The chain combines TRBV14 with TRBJ2-2; 10 nucleotides align to TRBD1. Germline V gene data show CDR1 as SGHDN and CDR2 as FVKESK. V dropped 4 bases and J dropped 6; count of bases not matched to a gene: 11. The CDR3 length is 17 residues. The CDR3 DNA is TGTGCCAGCAGCCCATTGACCGGGACAGGGGTATCCGGGGAGCTGTTTTTT. It codes for CASSPLTGTGVSGELFF.

This chain connects TRBV7-2 to TRBJ1-2, with 7 bases that match TRBD1. Germline loops: CDR1 SGHTA, CDR2 FQGNSA. Trimming at V came to 3 bases and at J to 4 bases, leaving 5 bases not matched to a gene. The CDR3 has 14 residues. Here the CDR3 reads CASSFGQEIYGYTF. Here the CDR3 DNA reads TGTGCCAGCAGCTTTGGACAGGAAATCTATGGCTACACCTTC.

The chain uses TRBV2 and TRBJ2-1; TRBD1 aligns across 8 bases. Trimming removed 5 bases from V and 6 bases from J; junction bases left unmatched: 6. This CDR3 has 14 residues. Germline V gives CDR1 SNHLY, CDR2 FYNNEI. CDR3 loop: CASSPGQGTNEQFF. In DNA, the CDR3 is TGTGCCAGCAGTCCCGGACAGGGAACCAATGAGCAGTTCTTC.

The gene calls are TRBV10-2 and TRBJ1-1; D remains ambiguous. The CDR3 spans 13 residues. Between the trimmed V and J ends, which lost 4 bases and 1 base, there was a span of 7 bases. Germline CDR1 WSHSY, CDR2 SAAADI. CDR3 in amino acids: CASSGVGNTEAFF. As DNA, the CDR3 is TGCGCCAGCAGTGGTGTTGGGAACACTGAAGCTTTCTTT.

This chain links TRBV18 with TRBJ1-5, with D perhaps TRBD1 (6 bases). This CDR3 contains 16 residues. CDR1 KGHSH and CDR2 LQKENI come from the germline V gene. The V end lost 5 bases, the J end lost 0 bases, and 14 bases lay between the germline ends. The CDR3 sequence: CASSAQGPRSNQPQHF. CDR3 bases: TGTGCCAGCTCAGCACAGGGCCCCCGTAGCAATCAGCCCCAGCATTTT.

This chain uses TRBV18 with TRBJ1-1, with D unclear. CDR1 is KGHSH, CDR2 LQKENI, per germline. The length of the CDR3 is 13 residues. The V end lost 2 bases, the J end lost 0 bases, and 4 bases lay between the germline ends. The CDR3 is CASSPALNTEAFF. Written as DNA, the CDR3 is TGTGCCAGCTCACCAGCCTTGAACACTGAAGCTTTCTTT.

The V gene is TRBV5-1, the J gene TRBJ2-3, with 14 bases fitting TRBD2. This CDR3 comprises 16 residues. Germline CDR1 and CDR2: SGHRS and YFSETQ. The trim removed 2 bases at V and 6 bases at J, leaving 5 bases unmatched. The CDR3 reads CASSLGTSGGGDTQYF. Here the CDR3 DNA reads TGCGCCAGCAGCTTAGGGACTAGCGGGGGTGGTGATACGCAGTATTTT.

This sequence joins TRBV27 and TRBJ2-7, with D possibly being TRBD1 or TRBD2 (5 bases each). The CDR3 length is 16 residues. The germline gives CDR1 MNHEY, CDR2 SMNVEV (reference sequence). V dropped 5 bases and J dropped 1 base, with 18 bases sitting between them. The CDR3 here is CASSPGFGTDSYEQYF. The CDR3 DNA follows: TGTGCCAGCAGTCCGGGATTCGGGACGGATTCCTACGAGCAGTACTTC.

The chain links TRBV6-5 to TRBJ2-7, with a weak D call TRBD1 (6 bases). V dropped 6 bases and J dropped 0 bases, with 15 bases sitting between them. CDR3 size: 15 residues. CDR1 and CDR2 (germline): MNHEY, SVGAGI. CDR3 coding DNA: TGTGCCAGCAGCTGGGGGCAGGTGTCCTCCTACGAGCAGTACTTC. Protein product: CASSWGQVSSYEQYF.

The V gene is TRBV5-1, the J gene TRBJ1-2, with a possible D match to TRBD1 (5 bases). This CDR3 comprises 15 residues. The germline gives CDR1 SGHRS, CDR2 YFSETQ. V was cut by 0 bases and J by 5 bases, with 14 bases left in between. As DNA, the CDR3 is TGCGCCAGCAGCTTGGAATCTGGGGGAAAGTATGGCTACACCTTC. Amino acid sequence: CASSLESGGKYGYTF.

This chain joins TRBV10-3 and TRBJ1-4; D unresolved. The germline V gene encodes CDR1 ENHRY and CDR2 SYGVKD. With 2 bases removed from V and 0 bases from J, the gap between germline ends came to 16 bases. The CDR3 runs to 18 residues. Here the CDR3 DNA reads TGTGCCATCAGTGAGCCAGTCCCAACAAATGCAACTAATGAAAAACTGTTTTTT. It translates to CAISEPVPTNATNEKLFF.

The rearrangement joins TRBV7-2 to TRBJ2-2; D uncertain. The CDR3 has 14 residues. Germline V gene data show CDR1 as SGHTA and CDR2 as FQGNSA. Trimming pared 3 bases from V and 5 bases from J, leaving 10 bases between. As DNA, the CDR3 is TGTGCCAGCAGCTTGGCGCCTTATACCGGGGAGCTGTTTTTT. Its protein product is CASSLAPYTGELFF.